This T cell receptor beta chain was sequenced during a study of T cells after yellow fever vaccination. Study information: Preparing low-cell-number fractions relied on SMART-Seq v4 Ultra Low Input. Study conclusions and caveats: The CD4 compartment and the CD8 compartment contained a small share of clonotypes in common. Any FACS-sorted repertoire could hold abundant clonotypes that contaminate it from the bulk population. A large majority of primary-vaccination clones showed up again after the booster (96% CD4, 75% to 90% CD8).

TCRdb ran MiXCR on the 5' RACE reads and lists one entry per CDR3 protein. The repertoire holds roughly 170,000 distinct CDR3 sequences, with approximately 6.2% as singletons. Trimming removed 6 bases from V and 10 bases from J; junction bases left unmatched: 9. The germline CDR1 and CDR2 sequences are DFQATT and SNEGSKA (reference sequence). The CDR3 has 13 amino acids. Many counts were recorded for this clonotype. Its antigen is not known. This clonotype was obtained from a young man who received the YFV17D yellow fever vaccine. The chain links TRBV20-1 to TRBJ2-1, with 10 positions matching TRBD1. Source: CD4+ T cells sorted from PBMCs, taken on the day of the first yellow fever vaccination. The CDR3 spells CSAPRDRGGEQFF. DNA of the CDR3: TGCAGTGCGCCAAGGGACAGGGGTGGAGAGCAGTTCTTC.